These 10 T cell receptor beta chains came from one sample sequenced in a study of CD8 T cells in ankylosing spondylitis. MiXCR, applied by TCRdb to the 5' RACE reads, yields one record per CDR3 protein. Of 150,000 to 200,000 distinct CDR3 sequences in the sample, around a third were seen once. Sequenced material: synovial fluid, either unsorted or a sorted T cell fraction (not recorded which). These receptors were collected from a male donor with ankylosing spondylitis.

V and J are TRBV6-6 and TRBJ2-3; D gene unclear. The CDR3 length is 13 residues. The germline gives CDR1 MNHNY, CDR2 SVGAGI (reference sequence). Trimming stripped 7 bases from V and 1 base from J, with 9 bases between. The DNA of the CDR3 is TGTGCCAGCACGGCGTCGGGCACAGATACGCAGTATTTT. Amino acids: CASTASGTDTQYF.

The chain couples TRBV20-1 to TRBJ2-2; 8 bases line up with TRBD1. V gave up 6 bases and J gave up 4 bases; unmatched junction bases: 7. CDR3 size: 14 residues. Germline-derived CDR1 and CDR2 are DFQATT and SNEGSKA (reference sequence). The CDR3 DNA follows: TGCAGTGCAAACAGGGGGTTGAGCACCGGGGAGCTGTTTTTT. Its protein is CSANRGLSTGELFF.

This clonotype was counted only a few times. The rearrangement links TRBV12-3 or TRBV12-4 to TRBJ2-1; a possible D gene is TRBD1 (5 bases). Trimming took off 7 bases at V and 7 bases at J, with 11 bases between the two ends. The CDR3 has 12 residues. The CDR3 spells CASNVGVNEQFF. The CDR3 DNA reads TGTGCCAGCAACGTAGGGGTGAATGAGCAGTTCTTC.

V gene TRBV6-2 or TRBV6-3 combines with J gene TRBJ2-1; D may be TRBD1 (5 bases). This CDR3 region has 15 residues. Trimming removed 6 bases at V and 1 base at J, with 13 bases between. Germline V CDR1 and CDR2: MNHEY, SVGEGT. The DNA of the CDR3 is TGTGCCAGCAGATTACAAGACAGATCCTACAATGAGCAGTTCTTC. This gives the protein CASRLQDRSYNEQFF.

The chain uses TRBV7-9 and TRBJ2-7; D uncertain. Germline V gene sequence: CDR1 SEHNR, CDR2 FQNEAQ (reference sequence). The CDR3 contains 12 residues. Trimming shortened V by 10 bases and J by 2 bases, and 12 bases separated the two germline ends. CDR3 sequence reads: CATQTETYEQYF. The CDR3 coding sequence is TGTGCCACCCAGACGGAAACCTACGAGCAGTACTTC.

The rearrangement links TRBV20-1 to TRBJ1-4; 9 positions match TRBD1. This CDR3 region has 14 residues. Looked up from germline, CDR1 is DFQATT and CDR2 is SNEGSKA (reference sequence). V shed 5 bases and J 2 bases; nucleotides not matched to a gene: 3. This CDR3 is CSAGQGRTNEKLFF. The CDR3 DNA is TGCAGTGCTGGACAGGGGAGGACTAATGAAAAACTGTTTTTT.

The chain has TRBV28 and TRBJ1-1; unclear D gene. Germline CDR1 is MDHEN and CDR2 is SYDVKM. The CDR3 is made up of 13 amino acids. V gave up 1 base and J gave up 5 bases, with 8 bases separating them. The CDR3 region has the DNA TGTGCCAGCAGTTTATTGGCGGGGACTGAAGCTTTCTTT. Amino acid sequence: CASSLLAGTEAFF.

This clonotype was recorded many times. The genes are TRBV3-1 and TRBJ1-1; no reliable D call. This CDR3 has 16 amino acids. The germline CDR1 and CDR2 sequences are LGHDT and YNNKEL (reference sequence). V was trimmed by 1 base and J by 0 bases, leaving 12 bases between them. This CDR3 is CASSQGQRVMNTEAFF. The DNA of the CDR3 is TGTGCCAGCAGCCAAGGCCAGCGCGTCATGAACACTGAAGCTTTCTTT. The variable domain in full, with the rest retrieved from reference TRBV3-1 and TRBJ1-1, is DTAVSQTPKYLVTQMGNDKSIKCEQNLGHDTMYWYKQDSKKFLKIMFSYNNKELIINETVPNRFSPKSPDKAHLNLHINSLELGDSAVYFCASSQGQRVMNTEAFFGQGTRLTVV.

The chain combines TRBV2 with TRBJ2-3, with TRBD1 matching over 7 bases. The length of the CDR3 is 17 residues. In germline, CDR1 is SNHLY, CDR2 FYNNEI. Trimming at V came to 5 bases and at J to 2 bases, leaving 13 bases not matched to a gene. The CDR3 protein is CASSKSSGTENTDTQYF. DNA for the CDR3: TGTGCCAGCAGTAAAAGTTCCGGGACAGAGAACACAGATACGCAGTATTTT. The whole variable domain, filled in from reference TRBV2 and TRBJ2-3, reads EPEVTQTPSHQVTQMGQEVILRCVPISNHLYFYWYRQILGQKVEFLVSFYNNEISEKSEIFDDQFSVERPDGSNFTLKIRSTKLEDSAMYFCASSKSSGTENTDTQYFGPGTRLTVL.

The rearrangement joins TRBV7-6 to TRBJ2-7; D is perhaps TRBD1 or TRBD2 (6 bases each). The CDR3 runs 13 residues. Germline lookup yields CDR1 SGHVS and CDR2 FNYEAQ. V lost 5 bases and J 6 bases, leaving 14 bases between the germline ends. CDR3 sequence: CASSLRGASEQYF. The CDR3 nucleotides read TGTGCCAGCAGCCTAAGGGGGGCCTCCGAGCAGTACTTC.